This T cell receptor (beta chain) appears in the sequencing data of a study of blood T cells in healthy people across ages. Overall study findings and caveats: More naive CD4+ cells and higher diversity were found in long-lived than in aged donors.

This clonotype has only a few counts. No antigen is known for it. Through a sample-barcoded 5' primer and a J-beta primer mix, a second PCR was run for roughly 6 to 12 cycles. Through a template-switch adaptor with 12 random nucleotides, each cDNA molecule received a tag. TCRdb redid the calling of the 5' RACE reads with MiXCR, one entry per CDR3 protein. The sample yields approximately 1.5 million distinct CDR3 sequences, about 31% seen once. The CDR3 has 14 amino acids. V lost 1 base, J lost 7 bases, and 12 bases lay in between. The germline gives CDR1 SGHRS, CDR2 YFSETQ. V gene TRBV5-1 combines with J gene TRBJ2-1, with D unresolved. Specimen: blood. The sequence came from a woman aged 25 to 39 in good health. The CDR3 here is CASSLIQSRNEQFF. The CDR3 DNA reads TGCGCCAGCAGCTTGATACAATCCAGAAATGAGCAGTTCTTC. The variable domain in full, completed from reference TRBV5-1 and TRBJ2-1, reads KAGVTQTPRYLIKTRGQQVTLSCSPISGHRSVSWYQQTPGQGLQFLFEYFSETQRNKGNFPGRFSGRQFSNSRSEMNVSTLELGDSALYLCASSLIQSRNEQFFGPGTRLTVL.